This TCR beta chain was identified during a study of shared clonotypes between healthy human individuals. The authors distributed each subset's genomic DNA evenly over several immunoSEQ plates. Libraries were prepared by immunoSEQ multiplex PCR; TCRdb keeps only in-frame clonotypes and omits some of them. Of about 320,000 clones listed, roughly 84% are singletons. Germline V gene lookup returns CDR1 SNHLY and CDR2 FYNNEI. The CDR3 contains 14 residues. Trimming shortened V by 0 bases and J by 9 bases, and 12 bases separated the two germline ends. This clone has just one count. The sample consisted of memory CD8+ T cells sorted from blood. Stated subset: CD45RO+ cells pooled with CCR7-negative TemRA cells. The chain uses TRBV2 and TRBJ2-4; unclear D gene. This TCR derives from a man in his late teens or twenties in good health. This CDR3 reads CASSEASRVRIQYF. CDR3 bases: TGTGCCAGCAGTGAAGCTTCCCGGGTACGCATTCAGTACTTC.